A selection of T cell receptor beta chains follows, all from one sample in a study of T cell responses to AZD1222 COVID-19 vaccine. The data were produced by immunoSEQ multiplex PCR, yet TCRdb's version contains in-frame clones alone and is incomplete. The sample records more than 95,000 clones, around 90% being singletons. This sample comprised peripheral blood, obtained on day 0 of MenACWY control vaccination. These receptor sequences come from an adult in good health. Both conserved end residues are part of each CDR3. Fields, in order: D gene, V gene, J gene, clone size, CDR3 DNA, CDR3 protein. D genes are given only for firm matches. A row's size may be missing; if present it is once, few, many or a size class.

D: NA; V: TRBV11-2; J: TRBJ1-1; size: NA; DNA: TGTGCCAGCAGGTTCCAGGAGGGGACTGAAGCTTTCTTT; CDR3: CASRFQEGTEAFF
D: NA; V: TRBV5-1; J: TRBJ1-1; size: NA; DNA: TGCGCCAGCAGCTTTGGGTACACGAACACTGAAGCTTTCTTT; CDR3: CASSFGYTNTEAFF
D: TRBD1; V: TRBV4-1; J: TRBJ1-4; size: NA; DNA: TGCGCCAGCAGCCTTCGACAGGGAGGTGAAAAACTGTTTTTT; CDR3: CASSLRQGGEKLFF
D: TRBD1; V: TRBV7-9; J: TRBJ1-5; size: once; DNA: TGTGCCAGCAGCTCCGGGACAGGGGGCTATGAGCCCCAGCATTTT; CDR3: CASSSGTGGYEPQHF
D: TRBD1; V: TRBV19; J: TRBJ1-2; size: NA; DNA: TGTGCCAGTACGAGGGACAGGGTGGAGGGCTACACCTTC; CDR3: CASTRDRVEGYTF
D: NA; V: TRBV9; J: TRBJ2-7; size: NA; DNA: TGTGCCAGCAGCGTCGGGACGGGCGGGTTGGACGAGCAGTACTTC; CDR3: CASSVGTGGLDEQYF
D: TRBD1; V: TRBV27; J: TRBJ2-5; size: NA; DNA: TGTGCCAGCAGTTTATTGGGACAGGGGAAAGAGACCCAGTACTTC; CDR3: CASSLLGQGKETQYF
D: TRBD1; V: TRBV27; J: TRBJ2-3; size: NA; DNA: TGTGCCAGCAGACCGCCGGGACAGGGGTTAGTATCTGTCACAGATACGCAGTATTTT; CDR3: CASRPPGQGLVSVTDTQYF
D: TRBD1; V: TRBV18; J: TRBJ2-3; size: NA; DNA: TGTGCCAGCTCACCACCGGGCAGGGGGAGCACAGATACGCAGTATTTT; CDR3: CASSPPGRGSTDTQYF
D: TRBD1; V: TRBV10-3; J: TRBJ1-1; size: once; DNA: TGTGCCATCAGTGATTCCGGGACAGTAAACACTGAAGCTTTCTTT; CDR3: CAISDSGTVNTEAFF
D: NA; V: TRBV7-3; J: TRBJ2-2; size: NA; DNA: TGTGCCAGCAGCTTAGGGGGGCGGCTGAACACCGGGGAGCTGTTTTTT; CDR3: CASSLGGRLNTGELFF
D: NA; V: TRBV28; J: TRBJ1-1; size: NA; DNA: TGTGCCAGCAGTTCGCCCGGGACTTTGACGGACACTGAAGCTTTCTTT; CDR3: CASSSPGTLTDTEAFF
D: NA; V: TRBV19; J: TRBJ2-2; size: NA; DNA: TGTGCCAGTACCTGGACTGCGAACACCGGGGAGCTGTTTTTT; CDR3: CASTWTANTGELFF
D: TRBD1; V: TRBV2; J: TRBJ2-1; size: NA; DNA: TGTGCCAGCAGTTTCCCGGGACAGGGCTTTAATGAGCAGTTCTTC; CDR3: CASSFPGQGFNEQFF
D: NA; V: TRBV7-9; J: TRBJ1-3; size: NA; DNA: TGTGCCAGCAGCGCAGGCGAGCGCTCTGGAAACACCATATATTTT; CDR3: CASSAGERSGNTIYF
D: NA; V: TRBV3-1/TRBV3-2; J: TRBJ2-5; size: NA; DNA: TGTGCCAGCAGCCTAAGAGGTACGGGATCTGCGGGCGGAGAGACCCAGTACTTC; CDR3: CASSLRGTGSAGGETQYF
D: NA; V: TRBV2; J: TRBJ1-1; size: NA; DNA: TGTGCCAGCAGTGAAGAAGGCGCGGGCGCCCCGAACACTGAAGCTTTCTTT; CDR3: CASSEEGAGAPNTEAFF
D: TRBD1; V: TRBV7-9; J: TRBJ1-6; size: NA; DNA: TGTGCCAGCAGCTCCAGGTTGGGACAGAATAATTCACCCCTCCACTTT; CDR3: CASSSRLGQNNSPLHF
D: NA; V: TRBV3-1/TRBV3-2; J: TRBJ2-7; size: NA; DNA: TGTGCCAGCAGCCAAGGGGACCTCTCCTACGAGCAGTACTTC; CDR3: CASSQGDLSYEQYF
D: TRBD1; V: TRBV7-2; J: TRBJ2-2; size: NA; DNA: TGTGCCAGCAGCTTAATCGGGACAGGAGGCACCGGGGAGCTGTTTTTT; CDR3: CASSLIGTGGTGELFF
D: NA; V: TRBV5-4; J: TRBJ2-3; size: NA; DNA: TGTGCCATACCCAGTCCAACTAGCCCTTCGACAGATACGCAGTATTTT; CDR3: CAIPSPTSPSTDTQYF
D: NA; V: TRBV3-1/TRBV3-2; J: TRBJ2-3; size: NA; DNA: TGTGCCAGCAGCCTTCAACCGGGACTTTACACAGATACGCAGTATTTT; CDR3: CASSLQPGLYTDTQYF
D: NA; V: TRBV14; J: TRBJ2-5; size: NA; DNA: TGTGCCAGCAGCCTACTCCCCAGAGAGACCCAGTACTTC; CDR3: CASSLLPRETQYF
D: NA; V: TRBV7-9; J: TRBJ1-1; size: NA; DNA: TGTGCCAGCAGCCCACAGGCTGGGGCTAGGGGGGTCACTGAAGCTTTCTTT; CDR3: CASSPQAGARGVTEAFF
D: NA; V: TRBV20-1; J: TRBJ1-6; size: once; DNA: TGCAGTGCTAGTGTAGGGAGCTCCTATAATTCACCCCTCCACTTT; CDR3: CSASVGSSYNSPLHF
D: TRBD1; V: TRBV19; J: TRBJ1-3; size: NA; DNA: TGTGCCAGTCGTCTGGACAGGGGAAACACCATATATTTT; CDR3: CASRLDRGNTIYF
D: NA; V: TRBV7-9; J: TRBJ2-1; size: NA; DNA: TGTGCCAGCAGCTCCTTGACTAGTCCCCACAATGAGCAGTTCTTC; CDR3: CASSSLTSPHNEQFF
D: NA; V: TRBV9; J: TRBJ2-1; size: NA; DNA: TGTGCCAGCAGCGTCGGGGGCATCGGGTCCTACAATGAGCAGTTCTTC; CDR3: CASSVGGIGSYNEQFF
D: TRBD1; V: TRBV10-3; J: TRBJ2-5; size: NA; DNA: TGTGCCATCAGGGGAGACAGGGCAGGGGAGACCCAGTACTTC; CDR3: CAIRGDRAGETQYF
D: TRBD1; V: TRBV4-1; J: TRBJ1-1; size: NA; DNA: TGCGCCAGCAGCGAGTACAGGACAGGCACTGAAGCTTTCTTT; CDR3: CASSEYRTGTEAFF
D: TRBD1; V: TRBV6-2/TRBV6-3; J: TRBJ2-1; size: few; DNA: TGTGCCAGCAGTTACCCTCGGGACAGGATCAACTTCCGAGGCTCCTACAATGAGCAGTTCTTC; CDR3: CASSYPRDRINFRGSYNEQFF
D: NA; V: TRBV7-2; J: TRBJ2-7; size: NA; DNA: TGTGCCAGCGCCGAGGTCTACGAGCAGTACTTC; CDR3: CASAEVYEQYF
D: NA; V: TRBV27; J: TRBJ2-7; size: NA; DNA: TGTGCCAGCAGTTTACGGCGGATCTCCTACGAGCAGTACTTC; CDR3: CASSLRRISYEQYF